The text below deals with one T cell receptor beta chain. The data are from a study of cytomegalovirus exposure and HLA in healthy donors. 60 Vbeta and 13 Jbeta primers were used in PCR. Data came from immunoSEQ multiplex PCR; TCRdb stores just in-frame clones and leaves some out. The sample holds 150,000 to 200,000 clones; about 72% are singletons and the top ten take approximately 3.7%. The CDR3 loop spans 14 amino acids. Trimming took 2 bases from V and 4 from J; bases not matched to a gene: 5. The V gene's germline CDR1 is MNHNS and CDR2 SASEGT. This sequence was found in a man aged 30 to 45 in good health and CMV-seropositive. The rearrangement links TRBV6-1 to TRBJ2-7; 7 nucleotides agree with TRBD1. Sequenced sample: PBMCs. This CDR3 reads CASSESGRGYEQYF. In DNA, the CDR3 is TGTGCCAGCAGTGAAAGTGGCAGGGGGTACGAGCAGTACTTC.